Following are 30 T cell receptor beta chains from one sample sequenced in a study of Tregs in tolerant kidney transplant recipients. Clones were sequenced by immunoSEQ multiplex PCR, and TCRdb holds only the in-frame ones, with some missing. The table records some 250,000 clones, roughly four fifths of them present only once. The source material was CD4+ T cells from blood. The receptors originated from a human donor in good health.

The chain uses TRBV7-2 and TRBJ1-4; 7 bases are shared with TRBD1. Germline CDR1 and CDR2: SGHTA and FQGNSA. This CDR3 has 15 amino acids. Germline trimming cut 4 bases from V and 4 bases from J; bases unmatched to any gene: 6. The CDR3 DNA is TGTGCCAGCAGCTCTCCGGGACAGATTAATGAAAAACTGTTTTTT. It encodes CASSSPGQINEKLFF.

The chain uses TRBV5-1 and TRBJ1-4; D is uncertain. The CDR3 loop spans 12 amino acids. Trimming left V 3 bases short and J 3 bases short, with 3 bases between. CDR1 and CDR2 from the germline V gene are SGHRS and YFSETQ. CDR3 residues: CASSSSNEKLFF. The CDR3 DNA sequence: TGCGCCAGCAGCTCCTCTAATGAAAAACTGTTTTTT.

V is TRBV18 and J is TRBJ2-5, with 10 bases identical to TRBD2. With V trimmed by 3 bases and J by 5 bases, 9 bases remained unmatched. Germline loops: CDR1 KGHSH, CDR2 LQKENI. The CDR3 runs to 16 residues. The CDR3 here is CASSPRAGGPQETQYF. The CDR3 DNA follows: TGTGCCAGCTCACCTCGAGCGGGAGGGCCCCAGGAGACCCAGTACTTC. Full variable domain (remainder filled in from reference TRBV18 and TRBJ2-5): NAGVMQNPRHLVRRRGQEARLRCSPMKGHSHVYWYRQLPEEGLKFMVYLQKENIIDESGMPKERFSAEFPKEGPSILRIQQVVRGDSAAYFCASSPRAGGPQETQYFGPGTRLLVL.

Concerning this clone: The sample contains more than one DNA sequence encoding this CDR3. This chain links TRBV4-2 with TRBJ2-5, with 10 bases aligning to TRBD1. TRBJ2-7 matches the DNA end more closely, so the J call is doubtful. This CDR3 comprises 15 residues. Germline CDR1 is LGHNA and CDR2 is YNFKEQ. CDR3 in amino acids: CASSQVDRGLYEQYF. The CDR3, as DNA: TGTGCCAGCAGCCAAGTAGACAGGGGGCTTTACGAGCAGTACTTC.

The chain has TRBV7-8 and TRBJ1-5; 8 bases line up with TRBD1. V gave up 7 bases and J gave up 0 bases; unmatched junction bases: 14. The CDR3 is made up of 18 amino acids. CDR1 and CDR2 (germline): SGHVS, FQNEAQ. As DNA, the CDR3 is TGTGCCAGCACCCATCTAGGGACAGGCGACTATAGCAATCAGCCCCAGCATTTT. Its protein is CASTHLGTGDYSNQPQHF.

With respect to this clone: The sample has other DNA sequences that encode this CDR3 too. CDR3 in amino acids: CASSLGRADTQYF. DNA of the CDR3: TGCGCCAGCAGCTTGGGGCGAGCAGATACGCAGTATTTT. The J gene is TRBJ2-3, the V gene TRBV5-1; D remains unclear. Trimming pared 0 bases from V and 4 bases from J, leaving 6 bases between. Per the germline V gene, CDR1 is SGHRS and CDR2 is YFSETQ. This CDR3 is built from 13 residues.

This clone was recorded a few times. The V gene is TRBV19, the J gene TRBJ2-3; 10 positions agree with TRBD1. CDR1 and CDR2 (germline): LNHDA, SQIVND (reference sequence). V lost 7 bases to trimming and J lost 2 bases; unmatched junction nucleotides: 12. The CDR3 consists of 17 residues. CDR3: CASIMRDRGSHTDTQYF. The CDR3 DNA follows: TGTGCCAGTATCATGCGGGACAGGGGATCACACACAGATACGCAGTATTTT.

J is TRBJ2-3 and V is TRBV6-5; 10 nucleotides align to TRBD1. The CDR3 sequence is 15 residues long. V lost 6 bases, J lost 4 bases, and 7 bases stayed unmatched. Germline V gene data show CDR1 as MNHEY and CDR2 as SVGAGI. CDR3 residues: CASRSPGQGSDTQYF. For the CDR3, the DNA is TGTGCCAGCAGGAGCCCGGGACAGGGGTCAGATACGCAGTATTTT.

This chain uses TRBV6-5 with TRBJ2-1, with D possibly being TRBD2 (5 bases). Germline V lookup: CDR1 MNHEY, CDR2 SVGAGI. The length of the CDR3 is 15 residues. The germline V and J ends were trimmed by 2 bases and 0 bases, with 8 bases remaining between them. The CDR3 loop is CASSYAGVSYNEQFF. DNA of the CDR3: TGTGCCAGCAGTTACGCCGGGGTCTCCTACAATGAGCAGTTCTTC.

V usage is TRBV19 and J usage is TRBJ2-2; 7 positions match TRBD1. The germline CDR1 and CDR2 sequences are LNHDA and SQIVND (reference sequence). V lost 6 bases, J lost 3 bases, and 16 bases stayed unmatched. The CDR3 runs 18 residues. The CDR3 DNA reads TGTGCCAGTAGAATACTATACGGGACAGCTGTACACACCGGGGAGCTGTTTTTT. Amino acids: CASRILYGTAVHTGELFF. The full variable domain, its missing parts supplied by reference TRBV19 and TRBJ2-2, is DGGITQSPKYLFRKEGQNVTLSCEQNLNHDAMYWYRQDPGQGLRLIYYSQIVNDFQKGDIAEGYSVSREKKESFPLTVTSAQKNPTAFYLCASRILYGTAVHTGELFFGEGSRLTVL.

This clone was counted a single time. The chain has TRBV5-1 and TRBJ2-5, with unresolved D. CDR1 and CDR2 (germline): SGHRS, YFSETQ. The V end was cut by 4 bases, the J end by 4 bases, with 17 bases between. CDR3 length equals 15 residues. Here the CDR3 DNA reads TGCGCCAGCAGCCCCACTTTCGTCTCCCGAGAGACCCAGTACTTC. The encoded protein is CASSPTFVSRETQYF.

The V call is TRBV5-1, the J call TRBJ2-7, with TRBD2 matching over 14 bases. Germline trimming cut 3 bases from V and 3 bases from J; bases unmatched to any gene: 11. Germline loops: CDR1 SGHRS, CDR2 YFSETQ. The CDR3 runs 18 residues. The CDR3 DNA follows: TGCGCCAGCAGCTCAGATATCGGGACTAGCGGGGGCTACTACGAGCAGTACTTC. Translation: CASSSDIGTSGGYYEQYF.

This chain's CDR3 is CASSTPGTGGTGYTF. The DNA for the CDR3 is TGTGCCAGTAGTACTCCCGGGACAGGGGGCACTGGCTACACCTTC. The chain uses TRBV19 and TRBJ1-2, with 12 bases that match TRBD1. The CDR3 is 15 residues long. V was pared by 4 bases and J by 7 bases, with 7 bases of the junction left unmatched. Germline assignment: CDR1 LNHDA and CDR2 SQIVND (reference sequence).

V gene TRBV6-6 combines with J gene TRBJ1-6, with 8 bases aligning to TRBD1. Germline CDR1 is MNHNY and CDR2 is SVGAGI (reference sequence). The CDR3 has 15 residues. The V and J ends lost 6 bases and 7 bases, in that order; junction bases with no gene match: 8. CDR3 region: CASSSDRVQNSPLHF. In DNA, the CDR3 is TGTGCCAGCAGCTCGGACAGGGTACAGAATTCACCCCTCCACTTT.

The CDR3 DNA reads as TGTGCCAGCAGCACCCGACCGTTCAAAGAGACCCAGTACTTC. This gives the protein CASSTRPFKETQYF. This chain connects TRBV7-7 to TRBJ2-5; no definite D call. The V gene's germline CDR1 is SSHAT and CDR2 FNYEAQ (reference sequence). The length of the CDR3 is 14 residues. The V end was cut by 5 bases, the J end by 3 bases, with 13 bases between.

This chain uses TRBV5-5 with TRBJ1-5; TRBD1 aligns across 7 bases. CDR3 length equals 14 residues. Germline assignment: CDR1 SGHKS and CDR2 YYEKEE (reference sequence). With 6 bases clipped from V and 7 bases from J, the junction kept 10 bases outside the gene matches. CDR3 loop: CASTSTGTAQPQHF. The CDR3 region has the DNA TGTGCCAGCACCTCAACCGGGACAGCGCAGCCCCAGCATTTT.

The rearrangement joins TRBV5-1 to TRBJ2-2; TRBD1 matches at 8 bases. The CDR3 is 15 amino acids. J gave up 4 bases and V 4 bases, and 6 bases lay outside the gene matches. Germline values: CDR1 SGHRS, CDR2 YFSETQ. Written as DNA, the CDR3 is TGCGCCAGCAGCCCGGACAGGGTAGGCACCGGGGAGCTGTTTTTT. Translation: CASSPDRVGTGELFF.

V and J are TRBV5-6 and TRBJ1-1; D ambiguous. CDR3 length: 15 residues. Germline V gene lookup returns CDR1 SGHDT and CDR2 YYEEEE. With 2 bases removed from V and 2 bases from J, the gap between germline ends came to 13 bases. In nucleotides, the CDR3 is TGTGCCAGCAGCTTTAGGCCTACCGGTAACACTGAAGCTTTCTTT. As protein: CASSFRPTGNTEAFF.

CDR3 sequence reads: CASSRGQGTYEQYF. CDR3 in DNA: TGTGCCAGCAGCCGCGGACAGGGTACTTACGAGCAGTACTTC. J is TRBJ2-7 and V is TRBV6-5, with TRBD1 identical over 8 bases. The CDR3 is 14 residues long. V lost 6 bases, J lost 4 bases, and 8 bases stayed unmatched. In germline, CDR1 is MNHEY, CDR2 SVGAGI.

The chain uses TRBV27 and TRBJ2-4, with D tentatively TRBD2 (5 bases). This CDR3 contains 16 residues. The germline V gene has CDR1 MNHEY and CDR2 SMNVEV (reference sequence). V was pared by 5 bases and J by 1 base, with 15 bases between. In DNA, the CDR3 is TGTGCCAGCAGTAAACTAGATGCTCTCGCCAAAAACATTCAGTACTTC. Its protein is CASSKLDALAKNIQYF.

Note on this clone: At the DNA level, this CDR3 is encoded by other sequences in the same sample as well. V is TRBV15 and J is TRBJ2-7; 10 bases are shared with TRBD1. Germline values: CDR1 LNHNV, CDR2 YYDKDF (reference sequence). With 3 bases clipped from V and 7 bases from J, the junction kept 12 bases outside the gene matches. The CDR3 spans 16 residues. CDR3 sequence (DNA): TGTGCCACCAGCAGGGGAGCCGGGACAGGGGTATTTGAGCAGTACTTC. Protein sequence: CATSRGAGTGVFEQYF.

For this clone: This sample also contains other DNA sequences that code for the same CDR3. The chain uses TRBV5-4 and TRBJ1-2, with 8 bases that match TRBD1. Trimming cost V 5 bases and J 3 bases; bases outside gene matches: 3. Germline V gives CDR1 SGHNT, CDR2 YYREEE (reference sequence). The CDR3 contains 13 residues. The CDR3 loop is CASSPGQDYGYTF. The CDR3 DNA follows: TGTGCCAGCAGTCCGGGACAGGACTATGGCTACACCTTC.

The chain uses TRBV18 and TRBJ1-1, with TRBD1 as a possible D gene (5 bases). Germline V CDR1 and CDR2: KGHSH, LQKENI. The V and J ends lost 0 bases and 3 bases respectively, with 11 bases between them. The CDR3 spans 15 residues. CDR3 in DNA: TGTGCCAGCTCACCACCATCATCGGGGGACACTGAAGCTTTCTTT. Translating gives CASSPPSSGDTEAFF. The variable domain in full, completed from reference TRBV18 and TRBJ1-1, reads NAGVMQNPRHLVRRRGQEARLRCSPMKGHSHVYWYRQLPEEGLKFMVYLQKENIIDESGMPKERFSAEFPKEGPSILRIQQVVRGDSAAYFCASSPPSSGDTEAFFGQGTRLTVV.

V is TRBV2 and J is TRBJ2-2; 7 positions match TRBD1. The CDR3 covers 16 residues. Germline V gene sequence: CDR1 SNHLY, CDR2 FYNNEI. The J segment lost 4 bases and the V segment lost 9 bases, leaving 14 bases of the junction unmatched. Written as DNA, the CDR3 is TGTGCCAGTAATATACAAACCTACAGGGGCACCGGGGAGCTGTTTTTT. The encoded protein is CASNIQTYRGTGELFF.

As for this clone: Other nucleotide sequences from this sample produce the same CDR3. This chain uses TRBV4-1 with TRBJ2-1; D is unresolved. Trimming removed 0 bases at V and 0 bases at J, with 9 bases between. Germline CDR1 MGHRA, CDR2 YSYEKL. The CDR3 is 16 residues long. The DNA of the CDR3 is TGCGCCAGCAGCCAAGATCCGGCGAGCTCCTACAATGAGCAGTTCTTC. It translates to CASSQDPASSYNEQFF.

The rearrangement joins TRBV6-6 to TRBJ1-5; D ambiguous. Per the germline V gene, CDR1 is MNHNY and CDR2 is SVGAGI (reference sequence). V shed 2 bases and J shed 7 bases, with 9 bases lying between them. The CDR3 length is 13 residues. The CDR3 DNA is TGTGCCAGCAGTTACAAGTTCTCCCAGCCCCAGCATTTT. This sequence encodes CASSYKFSQPQHF.

V and J are TRBV6-5 and TRBJ1-5, with a tentative D call TRBD1 (5 bases). With 2 bases removed from V and 3 bases from J, the gap between germline ends came to 11 bases. The CDR3 is 15 amino acids. CDR1 is MNHEY, CDR2 SVGAGI, per germline. Written as DNA, the CDR3 is TGTGCCAGCAGTTACCGCGGGGCAGCCAATCAGCCCCAGCATTTT. This sequence encodes CASSYRGAANQPQHF.

The chain employs TRBV27 and TRBJ2-7; no definite D call. Germline V CDR1 and CDR2: MNHEY, SMNVEV (reference sequence). The CDR3 runs 15 residues. Trimming took off 2 bases at V and 0 bases at J, with 11 bases between the two ends. CDR3 loop: CASSLKQESSYEQYF. CDR3 DNA: TGTGCCAGCAGTTTAAAGCAGGAGAGCTCCTACGAGCAGTACTTC.

The chain couples TRBV7-6 to TRBJ2-3; no definite D call. The germline CDR1 and CDR2 sequences are SGHVS and FNYEAQ. V lost 5 bases and J 4 bases, leaving 16 bases between the germline ends. The CDR3 is 15 amino acids. CDR3 sequence: CASSPGRREADTQYF. CDR3 nucleotide sequence: TGTGCCAGCAGCCCCGGACGCCGAGAGGCAGATACGCAGTATTTT.

About this clone itself: Other DNA sequences in this specimen translate into the identical CDR3. The J gene is TRBJ2-3, the V gene TRBV5-1; TRBD2 aligns across 8 bases. With 0 bases clipped from V and 0 bases from J, the junction kept 3 bases outside the gene matches. CDR1 is SGHRS, CDR2 YFSETQ, per germline. The CDR3 totals 16 residues. CDR3 amino acids: CASSLGVAGSTDTQYF. CDR3 sequence (DNA): TGCGCCAGCAGCTTGGGAGTAGCGGGGAGCACAGATACGCAGTATTTT.